This entry features one T cell receptor beta chain sequence. This clone's antigen is unknown. One base away there is no much larger clone; base qualities are not given. These data originate in a study of cytomegalovirus exposure and HLA in healthy donors (dated by TCRdb to 2015 to 2018). Some background on the complete study: An earlier analysis of approximately 640 of the donors reported 250 to 300 Gb of sequence data and some 120 million unique TCR beta sequences from about 180 million T cells. An early release covering roughly 600 HLA-typed donors comprised approximately 300 gigabases of sequencing data and approximately 80 million unique TCR sequences. The genetic ancestry cluster associated with self-reported Caucasian donors included approximately 85% of the 350 to 500 genotyped donors. The study aimed to test whether signatures of past pathogen exposure could be identified by cataloging public T cell receptors. The T cell repertoires of 700 or so subjects were profiled by immunosequencing and related to cytomegalovirus serostatus. In addition to the first cohort of hundreds of subjects, a separate validation cohort of 120 different subjects was used. High-throughput TCR immunosequencing, statistical association of individual TCRs with disease status, and machine learning were combined to predict cytomegalovirus infection status. To study patterns of TCR occurrence, a later analysis re-analyzed previously published TCR beta repertoires from more than 550 donors and added high-resolution HLA genotyping. The later analysis used no new phenotypic data to find candidate immune exposures, relying instead on TCR beta sequences and their occurrence across donors. An earlier analysis of around 640 of the donors used high-throughput TCR beta sequencing to judge whether each TCR beta V gene segment behaved as functional or pseudogenic. Donor age, sex, ethnicity and CMV serostatus were compiled alongside the repertoire data. A later genetic analysis took genome-wide SNP genotypes for about three fifths of the 666 donors and used that subset as a discovery cohort. All discovery cohort repertoires had been generated using a single sequencing platform. HLA typing included class I and class II loci at four-digit resolution. Typing coverage varied by locus: 629-630 donors for A, B, C, DRB1 and DQB1; roughly 510 for DQA1; over 600 for DPA1; approximately 470 for DPB1. About five DR-DQ haplotypes were handled as single units for association and clustering because linkage in the cohort was strong. Among roughly 400 genotyped donors of the cohort, an average of around 240,000 unique TCR beta nucleotide sequences were sequenced per donor, around 20% of them non-productive. Beyond this particular receptor, the publication reports: In vitro tests confirmed that three of the cytomegalovirus-associated TCR beta chains recognize cytomegalovirus antigens. Cytomegalovirus status was reported to be diagnosed by the classifier with high specificity and sensitivity in both the original and validation cohorts. Because counts were too low, seventeen rarely observed V segments, including chromosome 9 orphons, were excluded from the earlier analysis of some 590 of the donors. Most TCR sequences were observed very rarely across donors, whereas some public TCRs were present in many individuals. When HLA alleles, especially DR and DQ, strongly co-occurred, TCR associations were difficult to assign to individual alleles. In an earlier analysis of 587 of the donors, most TCR beta V segments appeared in productive rearrangements about 90% or about 30% of the time, broadly matching IMGT annotations. A later analysis found that most CMV-associated TCR beta chains appeared HLA-restricted, with HLA associations seemingly driven largely by CMV exposure. HLA typing was unavailable for some donors at each locus, so association tests used only the typed subset. In a later analysis, 15,000 to 20,000 TCR beta sequences were associated with specific HLA alleles at a false discovery rate of 0.05. It was suggested by the authors that the approach could potentially be generalized to other disease states and immunological phenotypes. A later analysis found that HLA-associated TCR beta chains were more clonally expanded and had lower generation probabilities than equally common non-associated chains. According to a later analysis, parvovirus B19, influenza, CMV and Epstein-Barr virus appeared linked to several top co-occurrence clusters. A later genetic analysis reported fewer N-insertions in productive TCRs among donors in an Asian-associated ancestry cluster than the roughly 640-donor mean. Roughly uniform sequencing depth across donors was assumed in presence/absence analyses, although this assumption may not hold. A group of highly shared sequence variants was considered likely to be a technical artifact of the sequencing pipeline. An association between a missense DCLRE1C variant and V-gene and J-gene trimming of TCR beta chains was found in a later genetic analysis and replicated in an independent cohort. A further reported finding was that TCR beta sequences accurately predicted the HLA-A and HLA-B alleles for most subjects in the first cohort. The 87-base-pair reads could not distinguish some IMGT-functional V segments, including TRBV6-2 and TRBV6-3, so those segments were excluded. CMV serostatus was the only immune exposure information available for the cohort. The cohort was sequenced for TCR beta chains only, and without alpha or paired-chain data the features that could be detected were limited. Correlated functional status among segregating V segments might be attributable to linkage disequilibrium, but an unknown experimental factor could not be ruled out. According to a later analysis, TCR association rates differed among HLA loci, with DRB1 alleles showing the most associated TCRs and HLA-C alleles showing the fewest. In the study, approximately 160 TCR beta chains were listed as associated with cytomegalovirus.

The cohort comprised under 700 healthy bone marrow donors. All cohort members were sampled while nominally healthy, although unrecorded immune exposures were likely present. The donor was CMV seropositive and was included in the group of about 290 seropositive cohort members. A peripheral blood sample was collected from each donor, and TCR beta sequencing was performed on peripheral blood mononuclear cells. The Qiagen DNeasy Blood Extraction Kit was used to extract genomic DNA from the blood cell samples. The library was produced with the immunoSEQ multiplex PCR assay. The multiplex PCR relied on a mix of 60 forward primers for TCR Vbeta segments and 13 reverse primers for TCR Jbeta segments. The CDR3 region of rearranged TCR beta genes was amplified from genomic DNA by a multiplex PCR assay. The Illumina HiSeq System was used to sequence the amplified TCR beta libraries as 87-base-pair reads. The paper's data handling went like this. A later analysis counted approximately 74 million unique TCR beta chains across the 666 repertoires, and about 10 million of these chains were shared by at least two donors. Raw reads were error-corrected and collapsed into unique sequences by a nearest-neighbor algorithm in which closely related sequences were merged to remove PCR and sequencing errors. V, D and J gene segments were assigned by aligning CDR3 sequences to IMGT reference sequences. For a sequence to be retained, a match of at least six nucleotides to both a V gene segment and a J gene segment was required. Rearrangements were classified as productive when the CDR3 lacked stop codons and remained in frame with V and J, and all other rearrangements were classified as non-productive. Following IMGT convention, CDR3 was defined as the stretch from the second conserved V-encoded cysteine to the conserved J-encoded phenylalanine. The earlier analysis of some 600 of the donors excluded sequences that lacked an unambiguous match to a single V gene segment. An earlier analysis of under 750 of the donors called V segments functional above 56.7% productive rearrangements and segregating when the between-donor standard deviation exceeded 5%. A statistical classification framework was built to diagnose cytomegalovirus status from the catalog of TCR beta chain sequences. In a later analysis, TCR nucleotide sequences were compared against IMGT/GENE-DB human TR gene sequences so that V and J genes could be assigned. Using the TCRdist pipeline, a later analysis assigned CDR3 sequences along with most-parsimonious VDJ recombination scenarios. In a later analysis, each TCR beta chain was defined by its CDR3 amino acid sequence together with its V-gene family, and reads lacking a unique V-gene family were excluded. As a way to deal with suspected cross-contamination and a sequencing artifact, a later analysis dropped nearly 600 nucleotide sequences that were highly shared and had low generation probability. A later analysis calculated a clonal expansion index for each public chain from normalized within-repertoire ranks of inferred template counts. Generation probabilities in a later analysis came from a VDJ recombination model fitted to out-of-frame rearrangements, and those results were checked against IGoR. In a later analysis, TCR-TCR, TCR-HLA and TCR-CMV co-occurrence was scored with hypergeometric tests, and a repertoire-size bias correction was applied to TCR pairs. In a later analysis, false discovery rates were estimated by permuting HLA or CMV assignments 20 times. A later analysis grouped co-occurring TCRs with DBSCAN, adding TCRdist sequence similarity when clustering within HLA-allele-positive subsets. Co-occurrence clustering excluded repertoires with fewer than 30,000 or more than 120,000 public chains, plus five with anomalous nucleotide sharing. Imported from immuneACCESS, the table was reduced by TCRdb to in-frame sequences with V and J called. These copies leave out some clones; in studies compared against another copy, an unresolved V gene accounts for under half, and the cause of the remainder is not known. V and J calls and clone size follow that table, whereas D and trimming were derived from the DNA. Across this sample there are about 120,000 clones, with roughly a tenth seen only once. The top ten hold 4% to 5% of the sample.

From the germline V gene, CDR1 is MRHNA and CDR2 is SNTAGT. The CDR3 spans 13 residues, from the cysteine through the phenylalanine. Just CDR3 DNA is preserved here, 39 bases in frame from base 1. Deletion took 3 bases off V and 8 bases off J, with a span of 11 bases between the germline ends. The chain is made from TRBV6-4 and TRBJ2-4, and perhaps TRBD1 as D gene, on 5 matching bases. The receptor was isolated from a woman aged 18-35 years in good health and CMV-seropositive. Sequences were obtained from PBMCs. The DNA is TGTGCCAGCAGTGAAGGAAGGGGCGACATTCAGTACTTC. Translated, this gives CASSEGRGDIQYF.